Listed below are T cell receptor beta chains from one sample, sequenced in a study of T-cell memory formation after mild COVID-19. TCRdb called the 5' RACE reads again in MiXCR, with one record for every CDR3 protein. The sample yields about 13,000 distinct CDR3 sequences, under 20% seen once. The sequencing input was PBMCs or a T cell subset sorted from them (not recorded which). The receptors originated from a man between 18 and 29 years old who had mild COVID-19 (a few samples of this study predate the infection). Cell type and time point are not known. CDR3s include the opening cysteine and the closing phenylalanine or tryptophan. A D gene is named only where the DNA matches it firmly. Expanded clones get a size class; other rows say once, few or many, or leave the size out.

D	length	J	size	V	CDR3	DNA
TRBD1	19	TRBJ2-5	few	TRBV7-9	CASSSPRDRGYRGQETQYF	TGTGCCAGCAGCTCCCCTCGGGACAGGGGATATAGGGGGCAAGAGACCCAGTACTTC
.	8	TRBJ2-1	.	TRBV7-2	CASEEQFF	TGTGCCAGCGAGGAGCAGTTCTTC
TRBD2	16	TRBJ2-3	medium-sized	TRBV4-1	CASSARGGPSTDTQYF	TGCGCCAGCAGCGCTCGCGGGGGGCCGAGCACAGATACGCAGTATTTT
.	14	TRBJ1-4	few	TRBV11-2	CASSPLFWNEKLFF	TGTGCCAGCAGCCCCCTCTTCTGGAATGAAAAACTGTTTTTT
.	13	TRBJ1-1	few	TRBV27	CASSFGPNTEAFF	TGTGCCAGCAGTTTCGGCCCGAACACTGAAGCTTTCTTT
TRBD1	11	TRBJ1-2	many	TRBV29-1	CSVRTGKGYTF	TGCAGCGTCAGGACAGGGAAGGGCTACACCTTC
TRBD1	16	TRBJ2-1	many	TRBV5-1	CASSLVQGASDNEQFF	TGCGCCAGCAGCTTGGTTCAGGGGGCTTCTGACAATGAGCAGTTCTTC
TRBD2	18	TRBJ2-3	many	TRBV7-4	CARALRAATGTTTDTQYF	TGTGCCAGGGCACTGAGGGCTGCTACCGGGACTACCACAGATACGCAGTATTTT
TRBD2	12	TRBJ2-2	.	TRBV12-3/TRBV12-4	CASSTSVGELFF	TGTGCCAGCAGCACTAGCGTCGGGGAGCTGTTTTTT
.	12	TRBJ1-2	.	TRBV11-2	CASSNEGDGYTF	TGTGCCAGCAGCAACGAGGGGGATGGCTACACCTTC
.	13	TRBJ2-7	many	TRBV7-9	CASSLAHPYEQYF	TGTGCCAGCAGCTTAGCCCATCCCTACGAGCAGTACTTC
TRBD1	14	TRBJ1-4	few	TRBV5-1	CASTLGQGDEKLFF	TGCGCCAGCACCCTAGGGCAGGGGGATGAAAAACTGTTTTTT
.	14	TRBJ2-5	.	TRBV15	CATSRGGGQETQYF	TGTGCCACCAGCAGAGGAGGCGGTCAAGAGACCCAGTACTTC
TRBD1	15	TRBJ2-7	many	TRBV12-3/TRBV12-4	CASSWGYGTGDEQYF	TGTGCCAGCAGTTGGGGTTATGGGACAGGGGACGAGCAGTACTTC
.	14	TRBJ2-2	many	TRBV4-1	CASSHPGVTGELFF	TGCGCCAGCAGCCACCCCGGGGTAACCGGGGAGCTGTTTTTT
TRBD2	13	TRBJ2-1	many	TRBV20-1	CSARLAGNNEQFF	TGCAGTGCTAGACTAGCGGGGAACAATGAGCAGTTCTTC
.	16	TRBJ2-3	many	TRBV27	CASSPGTFGSTDTQYF	TGTGCCAGCAGTCCGGGGACATTCGGTAGCACAGATACGCAGTATTTT
TRBD1	14	TRBJ1-2	many	TRBV6-6	CASRGTGSVYGYTF	TGTGCCAGCAGAGGGACAGGGTCAGTCTATGGCTACACCTTC
.	15	TRBJ2-2	.	TRBV7-3	CASSSTPSNTGELFF	TGTGCCAGCAGCTCGACTCCTTCGAACACCGGGGAGCTGTTTTTT
TRBD2	14	TRBJ2-3	many	TRBV7-2	CASSLRTREDTQYF	TGTGCCAGCAGCTTACGGACTAGAGAAGATACGCAGTATTTT
.	14	TRBJ1-1	once	TRBV20-1	CSARGEVGDTEAFF	TGCAGTGCTAGAGGAGAGGTGGGGGACACTGAAGCTTTCTTT
TRBD1	13	TRBJ1-1	few	TRBV25-1	CASSAFGQGVPFF	TGTGCCAGCAGTGCGTTCGGACAGGGGGTCCCTTTCTTT
.	15	TRBJ2-5	few	TRBV28	CASSPIFLGQETQYF	TGTGCCAGCAGTCCGATCTTTTTAGGTCAAGAGACCCAGTACTTC
.	14	TRBJ1-6	many	TRBV4-1	CASSQGPPNSPLHF	TGCGCCAGCAGCCAAGGGCCGCCGAATTCACCCCTCCACTTT
.	14	TRBJ1-2	many	TRBV29-1	CSVGLVGINYGYTF	TGCAGCGTTGGGTTGGTCGGAATTAACTATGGCTACACCTTC
.	15	TRBJ2-7	many	TRBV4-3	CASSQDAAGDYEQYF	TGCGCCAGCAGCCAAGACGCCGCAGGGGACTACGAGCAGTACTTC
.	16	TRBJ1-1	.	TRBV6-2/TRBV6-3	CASSLRIQDLNTEAFF	TGTGCCAGCAGCCTACGGATACAGGATCTGAACACTGAAGCTTTCTTT
TRBD1	15	TRBJ2-7	many	TRBV5-1	CASSLDRVTSYEQYF	TGCGCCAGCAGCTTAGACAGGGTCACCTCCTACGAGCAGTACTTC
.	15	TRBJ1-2	many	TRBV19	CASSIREQIEYGYTF	TGTGCCAGTAGTATACGGGAACAAATTGAGTATGGCTACACCTTC
.	12	TRBJ2-7	many	TRBV6-6	CAARGSAYEQYF	TGTGCCGCACGGGGGTCAGCCTACGAGCAGTACTTC
.	15	TRBJ2-1	many	TRBV20-1	CSARPDGPGYNEQFF	TGCAGTGCTAGACCAGACGGGCCCGGCTACAATGAGCAGTTCTTC
TRBD2	13	TRBJ2-1	many	TRBV7-8	CASRGGEYNEQFF	TGTGCCAGCCGCGGGGGGGAGTACAATGAGCAGTTCTTC
.	12	TRBJ2-7	many	TRBV6-2/TRBV6-3	CASTFPGYEQYF	TGTGCCAGCACCTTTCCTGGGTACGAGCAGTACTTC
.	14	TRBJ2-3	many	TRBV5-1	CASSEWGSLDTQYF	TGCGCCAGCAGCGAGTGGGGGTCGTTGGATACGCAGTATTTT